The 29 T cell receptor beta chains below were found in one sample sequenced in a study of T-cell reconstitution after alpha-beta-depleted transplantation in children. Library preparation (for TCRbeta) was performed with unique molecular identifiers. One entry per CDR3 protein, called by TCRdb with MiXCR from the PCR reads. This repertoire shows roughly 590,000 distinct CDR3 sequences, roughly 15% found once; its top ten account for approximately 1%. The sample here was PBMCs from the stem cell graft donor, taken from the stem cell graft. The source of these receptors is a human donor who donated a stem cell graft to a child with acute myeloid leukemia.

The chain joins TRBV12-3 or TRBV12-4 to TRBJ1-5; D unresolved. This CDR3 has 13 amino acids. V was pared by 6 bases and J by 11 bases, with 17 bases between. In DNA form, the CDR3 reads TGTGCCAGCAGCTCCCGGACCCGCGGGGCCCAGCATTTT. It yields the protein CASSSRTRGAQHF.

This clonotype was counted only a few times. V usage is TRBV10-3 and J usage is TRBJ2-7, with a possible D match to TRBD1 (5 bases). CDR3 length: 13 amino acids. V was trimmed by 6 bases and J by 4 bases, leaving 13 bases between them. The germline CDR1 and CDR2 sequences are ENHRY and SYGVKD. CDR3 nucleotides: TGTGCCATCAGGGATTCTAAGGGGTACGAGCAGTACTTC. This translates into CAIRDSKGYEQYF.

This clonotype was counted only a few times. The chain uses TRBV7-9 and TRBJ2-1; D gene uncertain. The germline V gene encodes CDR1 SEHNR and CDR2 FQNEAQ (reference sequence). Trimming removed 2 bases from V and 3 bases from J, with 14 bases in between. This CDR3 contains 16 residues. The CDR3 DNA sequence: TGTGCCAGCAGCTTAACAGTGAGCGATATCTACAATGAGCAGTTCTTC. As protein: CASSLTVSDIYNEQFF.

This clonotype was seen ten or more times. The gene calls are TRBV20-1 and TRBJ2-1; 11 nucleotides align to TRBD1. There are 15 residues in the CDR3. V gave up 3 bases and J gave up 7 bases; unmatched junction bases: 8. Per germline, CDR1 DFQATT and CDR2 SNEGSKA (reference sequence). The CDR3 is CSARVGTGGKNEQFF. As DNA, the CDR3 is TGCAGTGCTAGGGTGGGGACAGGGGGGAAAAATGAGCAGTTCTTC.

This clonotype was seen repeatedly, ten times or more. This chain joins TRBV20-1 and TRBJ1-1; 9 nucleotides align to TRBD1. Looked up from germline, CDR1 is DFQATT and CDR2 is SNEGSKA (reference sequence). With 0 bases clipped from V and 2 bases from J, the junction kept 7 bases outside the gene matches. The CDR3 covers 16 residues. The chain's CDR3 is CSARDSRTGENTEAFF. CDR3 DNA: TGCAGTGCTAGAGACTCTCGGACAGGGGAAAACACTGAAGCTTTCTTT.

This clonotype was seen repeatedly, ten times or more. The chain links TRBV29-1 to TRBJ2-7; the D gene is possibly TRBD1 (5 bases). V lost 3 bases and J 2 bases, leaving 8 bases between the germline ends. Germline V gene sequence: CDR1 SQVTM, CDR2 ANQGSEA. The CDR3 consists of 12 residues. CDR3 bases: TGCAGCGTTGAGGTCAGGGCCTACGAGCAGTACTTC. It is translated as CSVEVRAYEQYF.

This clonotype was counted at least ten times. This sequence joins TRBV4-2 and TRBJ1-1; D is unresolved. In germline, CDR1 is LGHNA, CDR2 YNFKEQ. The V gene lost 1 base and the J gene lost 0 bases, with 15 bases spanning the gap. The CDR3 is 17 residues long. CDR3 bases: TGTGCCAGCAGCCAAGGTGAGTCAGAACTAATGAACACTGAAGCTTTCTTT. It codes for CASSQGESELMNTEAFF.

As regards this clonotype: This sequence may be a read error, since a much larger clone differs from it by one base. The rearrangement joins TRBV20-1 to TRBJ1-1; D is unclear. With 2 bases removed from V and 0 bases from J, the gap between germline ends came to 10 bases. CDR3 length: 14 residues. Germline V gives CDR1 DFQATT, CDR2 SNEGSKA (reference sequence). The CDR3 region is CSARPRHLNTEAFF. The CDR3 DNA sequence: TGCAGTGCTAGACCGAGACACTTGAACACTGAAGCTTTCTTT.

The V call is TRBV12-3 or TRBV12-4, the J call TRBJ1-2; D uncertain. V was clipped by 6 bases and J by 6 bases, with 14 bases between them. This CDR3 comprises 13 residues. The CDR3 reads CASSPVSIDGYTF. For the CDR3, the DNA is TGTGCCAGCAGCCCCGTATCCATCGATGGCTACACCTTC.

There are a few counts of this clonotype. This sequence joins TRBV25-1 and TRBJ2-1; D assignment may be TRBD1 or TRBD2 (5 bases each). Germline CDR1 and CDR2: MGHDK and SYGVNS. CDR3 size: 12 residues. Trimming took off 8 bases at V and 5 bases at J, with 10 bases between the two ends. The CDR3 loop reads CASPGPDNEQFF. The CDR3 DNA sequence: TGTGCCAGCCCGGGGCCCGACAATGAGCAGTTCTTC.

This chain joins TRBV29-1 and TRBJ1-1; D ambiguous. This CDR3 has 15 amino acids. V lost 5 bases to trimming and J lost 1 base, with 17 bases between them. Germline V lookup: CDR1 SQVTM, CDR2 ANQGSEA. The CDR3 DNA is TGCAGCGTTCGACGCCAAACAAATACGAACACTGAAGCTTTCTTT. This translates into CSVRRQTNTNTEAFF.

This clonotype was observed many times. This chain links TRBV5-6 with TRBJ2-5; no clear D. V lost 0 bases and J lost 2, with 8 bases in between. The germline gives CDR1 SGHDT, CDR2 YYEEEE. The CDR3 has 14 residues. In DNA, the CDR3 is TGTGCCAGCAGCTTGGAGATGGGACAAGAGACCCAGTACTTC. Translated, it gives CASSLEMGQETQYF.

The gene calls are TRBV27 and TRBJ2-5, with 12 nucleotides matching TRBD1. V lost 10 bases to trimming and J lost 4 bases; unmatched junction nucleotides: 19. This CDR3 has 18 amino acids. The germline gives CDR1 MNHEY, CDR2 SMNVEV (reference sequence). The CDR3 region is CATSDGTGGEISGETQYF. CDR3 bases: TGTGCCACCAGCGATGGGACAGGGGGCGAAATTTCAGGAGAGACCCAGTACTTC.

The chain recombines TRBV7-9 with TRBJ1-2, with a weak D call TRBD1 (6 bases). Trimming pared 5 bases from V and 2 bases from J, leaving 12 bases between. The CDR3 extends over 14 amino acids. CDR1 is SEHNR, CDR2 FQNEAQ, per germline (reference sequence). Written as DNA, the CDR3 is TGTGCCAGCAGCACGAGGACAGAAAACTATGGCTACACCTTC. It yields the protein CASSTRTENYGYTF.

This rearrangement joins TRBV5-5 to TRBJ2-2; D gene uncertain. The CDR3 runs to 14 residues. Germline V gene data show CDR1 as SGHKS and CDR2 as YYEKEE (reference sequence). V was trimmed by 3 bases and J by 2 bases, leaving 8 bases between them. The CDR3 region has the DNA TGTGCCAGCAGCTATGACATCAACACCGGGGAGCTGTTTTTT. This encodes CASSYDINTGELFF.

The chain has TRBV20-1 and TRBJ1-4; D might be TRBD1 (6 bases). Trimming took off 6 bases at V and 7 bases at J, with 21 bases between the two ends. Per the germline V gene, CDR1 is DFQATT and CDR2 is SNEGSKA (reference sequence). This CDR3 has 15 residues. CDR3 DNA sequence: TGCAGTGCGGAACCCCCGGGACAAGGCGGTGAAAAACTGTTTTTT. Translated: CSAEPPGQGGEKLFF.

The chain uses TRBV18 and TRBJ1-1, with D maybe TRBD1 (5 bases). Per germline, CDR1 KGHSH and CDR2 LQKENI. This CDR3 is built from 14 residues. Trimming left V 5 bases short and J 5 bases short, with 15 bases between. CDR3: CASSYDSVRTEAFF. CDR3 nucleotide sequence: TGTGCCAGCTCATACGACAGCGTAAGGACTGAAGCTTTCTTT. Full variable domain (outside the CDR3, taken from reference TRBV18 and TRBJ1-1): NAGVMQNPRHLVRRRGQEARLRCSPMKGHSHVYWYRQLPEEGLKFMVYLQKENIIDESGMPKERFSAEFPKEGPSILRIQQVVRGDSAAYFCASSYDSVRTEAFFGQGTRLTVV.

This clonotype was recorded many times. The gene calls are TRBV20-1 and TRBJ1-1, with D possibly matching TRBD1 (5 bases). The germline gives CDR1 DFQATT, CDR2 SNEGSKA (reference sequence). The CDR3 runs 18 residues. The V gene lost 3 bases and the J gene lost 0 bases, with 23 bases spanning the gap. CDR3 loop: CSARGGPSVGGLNTEAFF. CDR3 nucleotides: TGCAGTGCTAGGGGGGGACCTTCAGTGGGAGGATTGAACACTGAAGCTTTCTTT.

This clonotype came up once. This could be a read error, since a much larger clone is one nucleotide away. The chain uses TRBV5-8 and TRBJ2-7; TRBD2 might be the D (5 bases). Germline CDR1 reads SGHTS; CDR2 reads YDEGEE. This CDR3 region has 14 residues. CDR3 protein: CARSFPGLIYEQYF. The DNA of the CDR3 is TGTGCCAGGAGCTTCCCCGGACTGATCTACGAGCAGTACTTC.

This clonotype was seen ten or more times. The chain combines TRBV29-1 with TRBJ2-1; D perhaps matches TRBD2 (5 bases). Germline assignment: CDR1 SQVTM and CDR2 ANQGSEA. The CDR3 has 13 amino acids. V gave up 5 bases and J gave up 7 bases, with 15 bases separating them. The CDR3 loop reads CSVSPLAGNEQFF. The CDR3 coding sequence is TGCAGCGTTTCCCCCCTAGCTGGGAATGAGCAGTTCTTC.

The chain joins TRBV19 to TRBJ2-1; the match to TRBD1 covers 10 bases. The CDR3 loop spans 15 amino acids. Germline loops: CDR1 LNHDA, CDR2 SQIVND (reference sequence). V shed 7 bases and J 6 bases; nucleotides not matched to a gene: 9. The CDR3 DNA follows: TGTGCCAGTACCCTGGGACAGGGGAACACCAATGAGCAGTTCTTC. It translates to CASTLGQGNTNEQFF.

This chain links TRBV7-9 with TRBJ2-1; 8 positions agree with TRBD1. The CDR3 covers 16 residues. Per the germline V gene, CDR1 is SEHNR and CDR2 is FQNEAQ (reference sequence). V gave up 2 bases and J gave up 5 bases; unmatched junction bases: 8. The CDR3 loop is CASSLRQGAANNEQFF. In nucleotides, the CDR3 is TGTGCCAGCAGCTTAAGGCAGGGGGCGGCCAACAATGAGCAGTTCTTC.

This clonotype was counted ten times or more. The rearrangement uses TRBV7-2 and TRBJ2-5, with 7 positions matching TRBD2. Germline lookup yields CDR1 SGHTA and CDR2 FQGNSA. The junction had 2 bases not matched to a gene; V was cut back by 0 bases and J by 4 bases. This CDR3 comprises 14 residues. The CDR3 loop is CASSLAGGAETQYF. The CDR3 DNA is TGTGCCAGCAGCTTAGCGGGAGGGGCAGAGACCCAGTACTTC.

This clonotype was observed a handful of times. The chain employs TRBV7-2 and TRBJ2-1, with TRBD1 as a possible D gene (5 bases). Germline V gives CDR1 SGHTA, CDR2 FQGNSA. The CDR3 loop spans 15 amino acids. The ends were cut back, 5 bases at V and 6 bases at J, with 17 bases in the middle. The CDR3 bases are TGTGCCAGCAGCCCTCAAGCACTCCAGGGCAATGAGCAGTTCTTC. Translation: CASSPQALQGNEQFF. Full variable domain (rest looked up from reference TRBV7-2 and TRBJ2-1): GAGVSQSPSNKVTEKGKDVELRCDPISGHTALYWYRQSLGQGLEFLIYFQGNSAPDKSGLPSDRFSAERTGGSVSTLTIQRTQQEDSAVYLCASSPQALQGNEQFFGPGTRLTVL.

This chain's CDR3 is CASSVAGRLGAGELFF. DNA for the CDR3: TGTGCCAGCAGCGTAGCCGGCCGACTGGGGGCCGGGGAGCTGTTTTTT. The chain employs TRBV9 and TRBJ2-2; either TRBD1 or TRBD2 may fit D (5 bases each). Trimming removed 0 bases at V and 6 bases at J, with 15 bases between. Germline CDR1 SGDLS, CDR2 YYNGEE. The CDR3 sequence is 16 residues long.

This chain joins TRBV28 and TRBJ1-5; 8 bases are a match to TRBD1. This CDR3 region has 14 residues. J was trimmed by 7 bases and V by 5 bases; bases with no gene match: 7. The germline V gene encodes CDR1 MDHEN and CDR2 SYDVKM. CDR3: CASSPGGEGQPQHF. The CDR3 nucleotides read TGTGCCAGCAGTCCAGGGGGCGAGGGACAGCCCCAGCATTTT. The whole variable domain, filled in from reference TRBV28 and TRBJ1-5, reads DVKVTQSSRYLVKRTGEKVFLECVQDMDHENMFWYRQDPGLGLRLIYFSYDVKMKEKGDIPEGYSVSREKKERFSLILESASTNQTSMYLCASSPGGEGQPQHFGDGTRLSIL.

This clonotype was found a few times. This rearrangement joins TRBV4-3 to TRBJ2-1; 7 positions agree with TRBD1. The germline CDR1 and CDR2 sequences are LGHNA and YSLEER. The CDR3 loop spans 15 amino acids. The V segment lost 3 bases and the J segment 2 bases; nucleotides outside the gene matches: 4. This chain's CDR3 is CASSHDRATYNEQFF. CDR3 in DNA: TGCGCCAGCAGCCACGACAGGGCTACCTACAATGAGCAGTTCTTC.

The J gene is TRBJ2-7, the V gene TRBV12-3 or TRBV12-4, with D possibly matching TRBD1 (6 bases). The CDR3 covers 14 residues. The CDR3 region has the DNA TGTGCCAGCAGCTTAGGACAGTCCTATTACGAGCAGTACGTC. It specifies CASSLGQSYYEQYV.

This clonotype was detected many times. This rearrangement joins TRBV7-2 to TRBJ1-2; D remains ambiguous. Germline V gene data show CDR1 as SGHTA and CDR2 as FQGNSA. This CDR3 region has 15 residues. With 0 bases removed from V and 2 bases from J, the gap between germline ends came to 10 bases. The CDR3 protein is CASSLAQQLNYGYTF. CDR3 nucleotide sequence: TGTGCCAGCAGCTTAGCTCAGCAACTAAACTATGGCTACACCTTC.